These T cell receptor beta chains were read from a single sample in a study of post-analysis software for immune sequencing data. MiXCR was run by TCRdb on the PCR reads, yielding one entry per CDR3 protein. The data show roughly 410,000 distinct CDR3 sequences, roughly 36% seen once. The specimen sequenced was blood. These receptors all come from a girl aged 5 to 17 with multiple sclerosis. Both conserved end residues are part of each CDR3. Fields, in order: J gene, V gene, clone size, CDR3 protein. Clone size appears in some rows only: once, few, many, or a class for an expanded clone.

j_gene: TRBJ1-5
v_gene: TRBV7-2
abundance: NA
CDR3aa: CASSGTGTASNQPQHF

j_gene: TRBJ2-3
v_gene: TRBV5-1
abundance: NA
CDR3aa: CASSPWGGGVADTQYF

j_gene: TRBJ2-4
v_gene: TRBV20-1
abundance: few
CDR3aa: CSAGGTATLAKNIQYF

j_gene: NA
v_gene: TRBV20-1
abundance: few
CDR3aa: CSASAGLPFYIQYF

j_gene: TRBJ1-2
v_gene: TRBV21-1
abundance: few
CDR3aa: CAGVAGTLIGYTF

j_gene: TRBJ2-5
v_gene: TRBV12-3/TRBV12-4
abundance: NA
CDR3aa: CASRQEQQETQYF

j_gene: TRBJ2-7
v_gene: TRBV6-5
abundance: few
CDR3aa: CASSYSGTPTFSYEQYF

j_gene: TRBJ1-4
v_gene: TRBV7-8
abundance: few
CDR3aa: CASSLAKGGTNEKLFF

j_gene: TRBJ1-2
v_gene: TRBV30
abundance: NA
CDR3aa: CAWSSQGTYGYTF

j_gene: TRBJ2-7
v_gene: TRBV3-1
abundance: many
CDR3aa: CASSFLGGEIEQYF

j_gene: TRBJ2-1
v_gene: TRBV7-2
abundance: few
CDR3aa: CASSLTPRGGRNEQFF

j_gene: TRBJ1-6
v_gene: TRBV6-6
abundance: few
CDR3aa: CASSSGPESGPLHF

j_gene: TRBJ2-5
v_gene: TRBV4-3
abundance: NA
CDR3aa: CASSQDTKNHRGPRAETQYF

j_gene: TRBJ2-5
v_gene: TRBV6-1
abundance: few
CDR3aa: CASSVGHVQETQYF

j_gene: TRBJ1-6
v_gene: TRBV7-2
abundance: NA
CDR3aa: CASSTGTGDNSPLHF

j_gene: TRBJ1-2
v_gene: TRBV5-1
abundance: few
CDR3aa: CASSEGGNYGYTF

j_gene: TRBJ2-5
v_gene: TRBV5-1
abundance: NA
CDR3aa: CASGEGAETQYF

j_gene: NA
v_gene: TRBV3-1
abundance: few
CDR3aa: CASSPTGIQETQYF

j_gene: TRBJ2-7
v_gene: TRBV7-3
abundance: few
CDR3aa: CASSLRRNYEQYF

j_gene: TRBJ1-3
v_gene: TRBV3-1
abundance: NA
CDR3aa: CASSQDHGNTIYF

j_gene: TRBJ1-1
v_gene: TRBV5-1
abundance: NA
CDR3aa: CASSMGDTGAFF

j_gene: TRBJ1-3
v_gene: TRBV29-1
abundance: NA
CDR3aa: CSVTGIGNTIYF

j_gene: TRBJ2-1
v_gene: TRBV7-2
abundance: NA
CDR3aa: CASSSGTSVHEQFF

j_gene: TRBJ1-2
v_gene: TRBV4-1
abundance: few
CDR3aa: CASSQDGDRGYGYTF

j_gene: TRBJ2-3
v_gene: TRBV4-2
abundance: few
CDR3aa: CASSQDSLAGGFTDTQYF

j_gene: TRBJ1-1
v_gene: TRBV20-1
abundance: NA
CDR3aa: CSASRDRKTWGDTEAFF

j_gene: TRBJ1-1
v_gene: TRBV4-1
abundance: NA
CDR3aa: CASSQEIGVEAFF

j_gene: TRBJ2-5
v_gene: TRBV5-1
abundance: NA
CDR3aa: CASRLAGSQETQYF

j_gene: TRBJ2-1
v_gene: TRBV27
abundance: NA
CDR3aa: CASSSPGQTPSNEQFF

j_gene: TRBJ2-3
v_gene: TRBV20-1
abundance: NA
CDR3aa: CSARAETDTQYF

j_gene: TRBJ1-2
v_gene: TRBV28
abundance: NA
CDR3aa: CASSSREGYGYTF

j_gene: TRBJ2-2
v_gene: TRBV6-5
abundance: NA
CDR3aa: CASSYGQGNTGELFF

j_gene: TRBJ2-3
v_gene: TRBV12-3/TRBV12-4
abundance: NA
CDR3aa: CVSSPWSGGALSTDTQYF

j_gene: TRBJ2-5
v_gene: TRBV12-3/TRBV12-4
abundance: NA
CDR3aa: CASSRRGGLGETQYF

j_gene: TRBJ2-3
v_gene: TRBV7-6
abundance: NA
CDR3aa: CASSLARLADTQYF

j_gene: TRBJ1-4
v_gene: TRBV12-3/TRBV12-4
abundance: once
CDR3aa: CASSLMSGEREKLFF

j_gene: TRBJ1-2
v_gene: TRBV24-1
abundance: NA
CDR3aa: CATSDPTGQGYTF

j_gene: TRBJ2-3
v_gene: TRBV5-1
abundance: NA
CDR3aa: CASNEGDSTDTQYF

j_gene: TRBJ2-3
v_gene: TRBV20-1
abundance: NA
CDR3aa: CSASLVAGATDTQYF

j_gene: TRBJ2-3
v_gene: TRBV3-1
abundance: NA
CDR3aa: CASSAFEEGVAGDTDTQYF

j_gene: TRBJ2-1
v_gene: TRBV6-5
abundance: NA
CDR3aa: CASNRTLSSYNEQFF

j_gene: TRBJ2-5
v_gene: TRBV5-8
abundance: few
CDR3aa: CASILLQGARETQYF

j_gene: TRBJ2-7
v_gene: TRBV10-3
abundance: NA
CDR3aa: CAISEGIGTSERSSYEQYF

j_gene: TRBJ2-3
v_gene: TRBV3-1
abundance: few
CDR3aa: CASSQEPGFTDTQYF

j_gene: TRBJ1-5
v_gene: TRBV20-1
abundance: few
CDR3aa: CSARDLTTGASYSNQPQHF

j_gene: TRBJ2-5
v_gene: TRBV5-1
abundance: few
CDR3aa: CASSLELERTQYF

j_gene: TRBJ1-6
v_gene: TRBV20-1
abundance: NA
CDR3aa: CSARRQYNSPLHF

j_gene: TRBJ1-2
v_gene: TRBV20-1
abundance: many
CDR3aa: CSARDSAGGNYGYTF

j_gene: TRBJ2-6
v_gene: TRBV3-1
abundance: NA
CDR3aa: CASSQATGGAGANVLTF

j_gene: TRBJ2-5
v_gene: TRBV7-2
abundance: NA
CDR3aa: CASTQGLVFETQYF

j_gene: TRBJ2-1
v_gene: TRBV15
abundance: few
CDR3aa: CATSRETGGPFF